This T cell receptor beta chain was identified during a study of shared clonotypes between healthy human individuals. The ends were cut back, 3 bases at V and 5 bases at J, with 18 bases in the middle. Per germline, CDR1 KGHSH and CDR2 LQKENI. The CDR3 is 16 amino acids. Using immunoSEQ multiplex PCR, the repertoire was profiled, and TCRdb retains in-frame clones only, with some absent. This sample has hundreds of thousands of clones, with about 74% found just once. This clone occurred a few times. V usage is TRBV18 and J usage is TRBJ2-3, with D possibly matching TRBD1 (6 bases). The specimen was memory CD4+ T cells sorted from blood. Subset here: CD45RA-negative fraction. This clonotype originated in a woman in her 30s in good health. CDR3 sequence: CASSPMTNTRGDTQYF. The CDR3 DNA is TGTGCCAGCTCACCGATGACAAATACCAGGGGAGATACGCAGTATTTT.